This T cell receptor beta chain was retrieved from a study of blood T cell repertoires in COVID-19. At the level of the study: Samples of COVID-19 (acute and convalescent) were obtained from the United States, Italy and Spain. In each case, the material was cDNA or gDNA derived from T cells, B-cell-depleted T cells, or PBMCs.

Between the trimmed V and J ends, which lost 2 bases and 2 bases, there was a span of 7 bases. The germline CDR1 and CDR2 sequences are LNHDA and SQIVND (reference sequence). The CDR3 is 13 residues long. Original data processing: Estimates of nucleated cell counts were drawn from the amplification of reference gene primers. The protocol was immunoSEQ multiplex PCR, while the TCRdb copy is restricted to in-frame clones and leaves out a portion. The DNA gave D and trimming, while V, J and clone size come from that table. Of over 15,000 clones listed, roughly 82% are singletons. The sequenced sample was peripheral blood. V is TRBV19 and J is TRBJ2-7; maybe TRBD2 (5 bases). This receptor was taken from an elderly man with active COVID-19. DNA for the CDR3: TGTGCCAGTAGTATAAACGGGGCCTACGAGCAGTACTTC. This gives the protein CASSINGAYEQYF.